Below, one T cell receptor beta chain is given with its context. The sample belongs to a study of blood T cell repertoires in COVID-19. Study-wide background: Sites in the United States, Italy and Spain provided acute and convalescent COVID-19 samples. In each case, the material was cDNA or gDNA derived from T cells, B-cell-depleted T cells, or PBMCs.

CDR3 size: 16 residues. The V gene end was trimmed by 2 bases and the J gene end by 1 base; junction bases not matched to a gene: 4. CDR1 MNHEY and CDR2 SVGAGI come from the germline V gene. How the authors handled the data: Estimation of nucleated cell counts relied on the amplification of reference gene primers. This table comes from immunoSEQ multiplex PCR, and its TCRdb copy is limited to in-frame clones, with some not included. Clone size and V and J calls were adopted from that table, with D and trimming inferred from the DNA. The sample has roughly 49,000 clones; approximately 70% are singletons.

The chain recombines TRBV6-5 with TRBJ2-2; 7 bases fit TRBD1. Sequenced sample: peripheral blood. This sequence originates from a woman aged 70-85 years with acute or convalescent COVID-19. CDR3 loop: CASSYKGGLNTGELFF. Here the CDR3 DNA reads TGTGCCAGCAGTTACAAAGGGGGCTTGAACACCGGGGAGCTGTTTTTT.